These 30 T cell receptor beta chains were all obtained from the same sample, sequenced in a study of response to subunit inactivated influenza vaccine. A single record per CDR3 protein comes from TCRdb applying MiXCR to the RT-PCR reads. Among some 500,000 distinct CDR3 sequences, approximately 12% were seen once, and the ten largest hold about an eighth. Material: PBMCs from blood, obtained about 40 days after vaccination. These receptors all stem from a man aged 50 to 59 who received an inactivated influenza vaccine.

This clonotype was recorded at least ten times. This sequence joins TRBV10-3 and TRBJ2-1; 8 positions agree with TRBD2. Germline V CDR1 and CDR2: ENHRY, SYGVKD. V was clipped by 8 bases and J by 5 bases; unmatched bases: 5. This CDR3 contains 13 residues. As DNA, the CDR3 is TGTGCCATCGGGATAGCGGGGAACAATGAGCAGTTCTTC. This translates into CAIGIAGNNEQFF.

The sample holds a few counts of this clonotype. The rearrangement links TRBV6-5 to TRBJ2-5, with 8 bases that match TRBD2. Germline trimming cut 0 bases from V and 5 bases from J; bases unmatched to any gene: 5. CDR1 is MNHEY, CDR2 SVGAGI, per germline. The CDR3 totals 15 residues. CDR3 nucleotide sequence: TGTGCCAGCAGTTACTCGGCGGGACTAGGGGAGACCCAGTACTTC. It codes for CASSYSAGLGETQYF.

This clonotype came up many times. The rearrangement uses TRBV5-1 and TRBJ2-2; D gene uncertain. V gave up 5 bases and J gave up 8 bases, with 16 bases separating them. The CDR3 contains 14 residues. Germline CDR1 reads SGHRS; CDR2 reads YFSETQ. The CDR3 sequence is CASSRDTVPGELFF. DNA for the CDR3: TGCGCCAGCAGTCGCGATACGGTACCTGGGGAGCTGTTTTTT.

About this clonotype: It is unclear where the CDR3 begins or ends on the DNA, so no DNA is shown, and the CDR3 is as TCRdb lists it. CDR3 in amino acids: CASSVGQGAVGYF. The V gene is TRBV25-1, the J gene TRBJ2-7; the DNA was not used to check the table's D call, TRBD1. The germline V gene has CDR1 MGHDK and CDR2 SYGVNS. The CDR3 length is 13 residues, termini included.

This clonotype was observed at least ten times. The chain recombines TRBV12-3 or TRBV12-4 with TRBJ2-7, with D possibly matching TRBD2 (5 bases). Trimming pared 4 bases from V and 3 bases from J, leaving 7 bases between. The CDR3 covers 12 residues. This CDR3 is CASSSGVYEQYF. CDR3 nucleotides: TGTGCCAGCAGTTCCGGGGTCTACGAGCAGTACTTC.

V is TRBV11-1 and J is TRBJ2-5; possibly TRBD1 for D (5 bases). V was clipped by 8 bases and J by 2 bases, with 15 bases between them. Germline assignment: CDR1 SGHAT and CDR2 FQDESV (reference sequence). The CDR3 covers 14 residues. CDR3 nucleotides: TGTGCCAGCCTAAGACAGCAGCCTCAAGAGACCCAGTACTTC. Translating gives CASLRQQPQETQYF. Combining the CDR3 with reference TRBV11-1 and TRBJ2-5 gives the whole variable domain EAEVAQSPRYKITEKSQAVAFWCDPISGHATLYWYRQILGQGPELLVQFQDESVVDDSQLPKDRFSAERLKGVDSTLKIQPAELGDSAMYLCASLRQQPQETQYFGPGTRLLVL.

This clonotype was found a few times. V usage is TRBV20-1 and J usage is TRBJ2-2; D could derive from TRBD1 or TRBD2 (5 bases each). Trimming removed 5 bases from V and 5 bases from J, with 18 bases in between. CDR3 size: 15 residues. The V gene's germline CDR1 is DFQATT and CDR2 SNEGSKA (reference sequence). The CDR3 DNA reads as TGCAGTGCTCTAAAAGCCGGGACGTTAACCGGGGAGCTGTTTTTT. This sequence encodes CSALKAGTLTGELFF.

A few counts support this clonotype. V gene TRBV20-1 combines with J gene TRBJ1-1, with D possibly TRBD1 on 6 matching bases. The germline V and J ends were trimmed by 5 bases and 0 bases, with 10 bases remaining between them. Germline V CDR1 and CDR2: DFQATT, SNEGSKA (reference sequence). The CDR3 has 13 amino acids. CDR3 protein: CSADRTVNTEAFF. The CDR3 bases are TGCAGTGCTGACAGGACAGTGAACACTGAAGCTTTCTTT.

This clonotype came up a few times. The J gene is TRBJ2-7, the V gene TRBV20-1; D is possibly TRBD2 (5 bases). The CDR3 runs to 15 residues. Germline values: CDR1 DFQATT, CDR2 SNEGSKA (reference sequence). V was pared by 1 base and J by 2 bases, with 15 bases between. For the CDR3, the DNA is TGCAGTGCTAGAGCGGTAGTAGGGAGTCCCTACGAGCAGTACTTC. Residues: CSARAVVGSPYEQYF.

The chain is built from TRBV20-1 and TRBJ1-2, with D maybe TRBD1 (6 bases). Trimming removed 1 base at V and 4 bases at J, with 10 bases between. Germline V gene data show CDR1 as DFQATT and CDR2 as SNEGSKA (reference sequence). The CDR3 is 13 residues long. CDR3 coding DNA: TGCAGTGCTAGAGTCCAACAGGGCTATGGCTACACCTTC. The encoded protein is CSARVQQGYGYTF.

The genes are TRBV7-9 and TRBJ2-7, with TRBD1 identical over 7 bases. V lost 4 bases to trimming and J lost 3 bases; unmatched junction nucleotides: 9. The CDR3 is 15 amino acids. CDR1 is SEHNR and CDR2 is FQNEAQ in the germline V gene (reference sequence). The CDR3 sequence: CASSSIPNRGYEQYF. For the CDR3, the DNA is TGTGCCAGCAGCTCCATCCCCAACAGGGGCTACGAGCAGTACTTC.

The chain uses TRBV12-3 or TRBV12-4 and TRBJ2-5; 9 bases are a match to TRBD1. There are 15 residues in the CDR3. V lost 4 bases to trimming and J lost 1 base; unmatched junction nucleotides: 4. The DNA for the CDR3 is TGTGCCAGCAGTTCAAGGACAGGGGCCCAAGAGACCCAGTACTTC. It specifies CASSSRTGAQETQYF.

This clonotype was counted between two and nine times. The V gene is TRBV20-1, the J gene TRBJ2-3; D ambiguous. The CDR3 covers 13 residues. Trimming took 6 bases from V and 7 from J, leaving 17 bases between them. Germline V gene sequence: CDR1 DFQATT, CDR2 SNEGSKA (reference sequence). The CDR3 bases are TGCAGTGCGAAAACTCAACCCCCCCATACGCAGTATTTT. Amino acid sequence: CSAKTQPPHTQYF.

The rearrangement uses TRBV20-1 and TRBJ1-1; D possibly corresponds to TRBD1 (6 bases). The CDR3 loop spans 12 amino acids. The germline V and J ends were trimmed by 3 bases and 3 bases, with 8 bases remaining between them. Germline lookup yields CDR1 DFQATT and CDR2 SNEGSKA (reference sequence). CDR3 nucleotide sequence: TGCAGTGCTAGGGGGGGGCACACTGAAGCTTTCTTT. Protein sequence: CSARGGHTEAFF.

This clonotype has ten or more counts. The chain combines TRBV7-2 with TRBJ2-3; tentatively, D is TRBD2 (6 bases). The germline V gene has CDR1 SGHTA and CDR2 FQGNSA. This CDR3 comprises 13 residues. Trimming removed 3 bases at V and 2 bases at J, with 6 bases between. CDR3 nucleotide sequence: TGTGCCAGCAGCTTGGACTACACAGATACGCAGTATTTT. Its protein is CASSLDYTDTQYF.

The sample holds many counts of this clonotype. The chain carries TRBV7-2 and TRBJ2-7, with no clear D. The CDR3 is made up of 11 amino acids. V lost 1 base and J lost 5, with 3 bases in between. Germline CDR1 reads SGHTA; CDR2 reads FQGNSA. The CDR3 loop reads CASSLVDEQYF. The CDR3 DNA reads TGTGCCAGCAGCTTAGTTGACGAGCAGTACTTC.

This chain links TRBV23-1 with TRBJ2-6; TRBD2 is a possible D gene (6 bases). TRBV23-1 is marked as an open reading frame, function uncertain. This CDR3 spans 16 amino acids. The V gene lost 4 bases and the J gene lost 0 bases, with 10 bases spanning the gap. CDR3 bases: TGCGCCAGCAGTCCCTGCGGGGCCTCTGGGGCCAACGTCCTGACTTTC. As protein: CASSPCGASGANVLTF.

This clonotype was recorded many times. The J gene is TRBJ2-7, the V gene TRBV20-1; possibly TRBD1 or TRBD2 for D (5 bases each). Germline V gene sequence: CDR1 DFQATT, CDR2 SNEGSKA (reference sequence). V lost 2 bases and J 10 bases, leaving 18 bases between the germline ends. The CDR3 has 13 residues. DNA of the CDR3: TGCAGTGCTAGAACCGGGACGGATCATCGACAGTACTTC. It translates to CSARTGTDHRQYF.

This chain uses TRBV2 with TRBJ2-7; 8 bases match TRBD2. Germline V lookup: CDR1 SNHLY, CDR2 FYNNEI. CDR3 length: 14 residues. J gave up 0 bases and V 3 bases, and 1 base lay outside the gene matches. CDR3 loop: CASSEGLVSYEQYF. As DNA, the CDR3 is TGTGCCAGCAGTGAGGGACTAGTCTCCTACGAGCAGTACTTC.

This clonotype was observed a few times. This chain connects TRBV7-3 to TRBJ2-7; 9 bases match TRBD2. The CDR3 length is 14 residues. Trimming removed 4 bases from V and 4 bases from J; junction bases left unmatched: 5. Germline CDR1 and CDR2: SGHTA and FQGTGA. CDR3 in DNA: TGTGCCAGCAGCTCTCATAGCGGGAGTTACGAGCAGTACTTC. It yields the protein CASSSHSGSYEQYF.

This clonotype has a count of ten or more. The rearrangement uses TRBV12-3 or TRBV12-4 and TRBJ2-1; 7 positions agree with TRBD2. The CDR3 has 15 amino acids. J gave up 9 bases and V 7 bases, and 15 bases lay outside the gene matches. CDR3 residues: CASNPSGILTTEQFF. The CDR3 DNA reads as TGTGCCAGCAACCCTAGCGGCATTCTAACAACTGAGCAGTTCTTC.

This clonotype has ten or more counts. This chain uses TRBV7-2 with TRBJ2-1; D uncertain. V lost 5 bases, J lost 4 bases, and 6 bases lay in between. The CDR3 sequence is 12 residues long. Germline assignment: CDR1 SGHTA and CDR2 FQGNSA. The CDR3 here is CASSAPYNEQFF. DNA for the CDR3: TGTGCCAGCAGCGCTCCGTACAATGAGCAGTTCTTC.

The chain couples TRBV5-1 to TRBJ2-1; either TRBD1 or TRBD2 may fit D (5 bases each). CDR1 SGHRS and CDR2 YFSETQ come from the germline V gene. With 1 base removed from V and 4 bases from J, the gap between germline ends came to 18 bases. This CDR3 region has 17 residues. The CDR3 bases are TGCGCCAGCAGCTTGTCGGGGACCCGCGGGTATTACAATGAGCAGTTCTTC. It yields the protein CASSLSGTRGYYNEQFF.

This clonotype turned up a few times. The chain recombines TRBV7-8 with TRBJ2-3; a weak D match, TRBD1 (5 bases). The CDR3 is 16 amino acids. V lost 5 bases to trimming and J lost 0 bases, with 15 bases between them. CDR1 is SGHVS and CDR2 is FQNEAQ in the germline V gene. The CDR3, as DNA: TGTGCCAGCAGCCAGCGACAGACGACTAGCACAGATACGCAGTATTTT. Encoded protein: CASSQRQTTSTDTQYF.

The CDR3 loop reads CASSSGTAGRTHTDTQYF. Here the CDR3 DNA reads TGTGCCAGCAGTTCTGGGACGGCCGGGCGGACACACACAGATACGCAGTATTTT. V and J are TRBV27 and TRBJ2-3; D possibly matches TRBD1 or TRBD2 (5 bases each). The CDR3 loop spans 18 amino acids. Germline V CDR1 and CDR2: MNHEY, SMNVEV (reference sequence). The V end lost 4 bases, the J end lost 2 bases, and 22 bases lay between the germline ends.

This clonotype was detected only a few times. The CDR3 DNA follows: TGCGCCAGCAGCCAAGGGGGTGGGACCGGGGAGCTGTTTTTT. Its protein is CASSQGGGTGELFF. The chain joins TRBV4-1 to TRBJ2-2; no clear D gene. This CDR3 region has 14 residues. Between the trimmed V and J ends, which lost 1 base and 5 bases, there was a span of 8 bases. In germline, CDR1 is MGHRA, CDR2 YSYEKL.

This clonotype was picked up many times. The chain links TRBV5-1 to TRBJ2-2; 11 bases align to TRBD2. The V gene's germline CDR1 is SGHRS and CDR2 YFSETQ. With V trimmed by 4 bases and J by 5 bases, 4 bases remained unmatched. CDR3 length equals 15 residues. CDR3 region: CASSAPSGGTGELFF. The CDR3, as DNA: TGCGCCAGCAGCGCGCCTAGCGGGGGGACCGGGGAGCTGTTTTTT.

The V call is TRBV7-2, the J call TRBJ2-7; no clear D. Germline lookup yields CDR1 SGHTA and CDR2 FQGNSA. This CDR3 is built from 13 residues. Trimming left V 5 bases short and J 3 bases short, with 11 bases between. The CDR3 reads CASSPAGIYEQYF. Written as DNA, the CDR3 is TGTGCCAGCAGCCCCGCTGGAATCTACGAGCAGTACTTC.

At least ten counts were recorded for this clonotype. The chain is built from TRBV6-1 and TRBJ1-5; 7 bases are a match to TRBD1. Unmatched junction bases numbered 1, after V lost 3 bases and J lost 5 bases. The germline V gene has CDR1 MNHNS and CDR2 SASEGT. The CDR3 is 13 residues long. CDR3 in DNA: TGTGCCAGCAGTGATGACAGGGATCAGCCCCAGCATTTT. This translates into CASSDDRDQPQHF.

This clonotype occurred many times. The chain has TRBV25-1 and TRBJ1-5; D is possibly TRBD1 (5 bases). The length of the CDR3 is 14 residues. Germline V gene data show CDR1 as MGHDK and CDR2 as SYGVNS. Trimming removed 6 bases at V and 5 bases at J, with 14 bases between. CDR3 in DNA: TGTGCCAGCAGCCTCCGGACACCACATCAGCCCCAGCATTTT. Amino acids: CASSLRTPHQPQHF. Variable domain in full (rest from reference TRBV25-1 and TRBJ1-5): EADIYQTPRYLVIGTGKKITLECSQTMGHDKMYWYQQDPGMELHLIHYSYGVNSTEKGDLSSESTVSRIRTEHFPLTLESARPSHTSQYLCASSLRTPHQPQHFGDGTRLSIL.